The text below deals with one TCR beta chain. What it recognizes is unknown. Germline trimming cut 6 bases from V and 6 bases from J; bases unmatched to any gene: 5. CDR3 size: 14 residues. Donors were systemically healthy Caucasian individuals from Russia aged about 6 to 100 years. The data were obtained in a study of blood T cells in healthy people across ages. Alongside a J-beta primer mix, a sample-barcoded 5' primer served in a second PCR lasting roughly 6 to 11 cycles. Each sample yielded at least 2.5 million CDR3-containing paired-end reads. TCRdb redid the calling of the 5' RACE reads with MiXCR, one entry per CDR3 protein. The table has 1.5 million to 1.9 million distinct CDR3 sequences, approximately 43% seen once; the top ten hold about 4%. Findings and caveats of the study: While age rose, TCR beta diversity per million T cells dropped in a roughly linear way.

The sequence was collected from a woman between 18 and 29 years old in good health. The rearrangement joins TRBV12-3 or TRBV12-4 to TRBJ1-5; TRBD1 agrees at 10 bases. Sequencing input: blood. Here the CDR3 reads CASRRDRGFQPQHF. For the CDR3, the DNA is TGTGCCAGCAGGCGGGACAGGGGATTTCAGCCCCAGCATTTT.